This T cell receptor (beta chain) came from a study of shared clonotypes between healthy human individuals. Method: immunoSEQ multiplex PCR; TCRdb's copy keeps in-frame clones and lacks some. The data show millions of clones, over 85% seen once. The sequence came from a man between 18 and 29 years old in good health. Sequencing used naive CD4+ T cells sorted from blood. Subset specified: CD45RA+ positively selected.

The CDR3: CASSLAQNAYSNNQPQHF. CDR3 coding DNA: TGTGCCAGCAGCTTAGCGCAGAACGCCTACTCAAACAACCAGCCCCAGCATTTT. The gene calls are TRBV7-9 and TRBJ1-5; no reliable D call. This CDR3 region has 18 residues. Germline lookup yields CDR1 SEHNR and CDR2 FQNEAQ (reference sequence). Trimming took off 0 bases at V and 7 bases at J, with 22 bases between the two ends.